A selection of T cell receptor beta chains follows, all from one sample in a study of identical twins. TCRdb redid the calling of the 5' RACE reads with MiXCR, one entry per CDR3 protein. The data show roughly 540,000 distinct CDR3 sequences, about 20% seen once. These data are also associated with another study on T cells expressing NK-cell markers.

The specimen sequenced was CD4+ T cells sorted from blood. The source is a woman aged 18-30 years in good health. CDR3s include the opening cysteine and the closing phenylalanine or tryptophan.

j_call v_call cdr3_aa
TRBJ1-1 TRBV6-5 CASSYRTGEQGYHTEAFF
TRBJ2-2 TRBV19 CASSIDLLRMRAGELFF
TRBJ2-3 TRBV20-1 CSARLAGFTDTQYF
TRBJ2-3 TRBV15 CATRPGTSGRTDTQYF
TRBJ1-2 TRBV6-5 CASSYDREDYGYTF
TRBJ2-1 TRBV4-1 CASSLRGADQGYNEQFF
TRBJ1-1 TRBV15 CATSLDRYTEAFF
TRBJ1-5 TRBV12-3/TRBV12-4 CASSLGGVLGQPQHF
TRBJ2-2 TRBV20-1 CSARAGGYGTGELFF
TRBJ2-5 TRBV20-1 CSALDLQETQYF
TRBJ2-7 TRBV6-2/TRBV6-3 CASSYSSRVEQYF
TRBJ2-5 TRBV20-1 CSAPTAEGVQETQYF
TRBJ2-3 TRBV9 CASSVASGTDTQYF
TRBJ2-1 TRBV11-2 CASSSTSGGSDEQFF
TRBJ1-2 TRBV12-3/TRBV12-4 CASSFPDRVGGGYTF
TRBJ2-7 TRBV7-8 CASSLVSGTSYEQYF
TRBJ2-6 TRBV2 CASSVDGANVLTF
TRBJ2-7 TRBV29-1 CSVAASGTYEQYF
TRBJ1-1 TRBV9 CASGTPAFF
TRBJ1-3 TRBV10-3 CAISEVRGANTIYF
TRBJ1-5 TRBV12-3/TRBV12-4 CASSLRTDQPQHF
TRBJ2-5 TRBV20-1 CSASGGLAGETQYF
TRBJ2-7 TRBV5-6 CASSWVDRSNHEQYF
TRBJ1-2 TRBV12-3/TRBV12-4 CASSFVDLANYGYTF
TRBJ2-3 TRBV6-1 CASRVAGNTDTQYF
TRBJ1-1 TRBV29-1 CSVDTPTEAFF
TRBJ2-1 TRBV7-2 CASSFPDRGVFEQFF
TRBJ1-5 TRBV27 CASSLSGYGGQPQHF